The 10 T cell receptor beta chains listed next were all sequenced from one sample in a study of regulatory T cells in long-lasting Graves disease. HTBI primers from iRepertoire and Arm-PCR of CDR3 regions yielded the TCR beta libraries. TCRdb fed the multiplex PCR reads into MiXCR, producing one record per CDR3 protein. Of around 420,000 distinct CDR3 sequences listed, 15% to 18% were seen once; the top ten hold 20% to 25%. Time point specified: newly diagnosed GD, antithyroid drugs for less than 3 months. PBMCs provided the RNA from which the TCR library was made. This specimen was peripheral blood mononuclear cells (PBMCs), taken at new diagnosis, from a patient treated with antithyroid drugs. The receptors stem from a female donor with Graves disease.

Ten or more counts support this clonotype. V usage is TRBV9 and J usage is TRBJ1-3, with 7 bases lining up with TRBD1. The CDR3 spans 17 residues. Germline V gene lookup returns CDR1 SGDLS and CDR2 YYNGEE. The trim removed 1 base at V and 0 bases at J, leaving 7 bases unmatched. The CDR3 reads CASSVSVGDSSGNTIYF. CDR3 in DNA: TGTGCCAGCAGCGTATCTGTTGGGGACAGCTCTGGAAACACCATATATTTT.

This clonotype was seen repeatedly, ten times or more. This chain connects TRBV7-9 to TRBJ2-7; D remains unclear. CDR3 size: 13 residues. V lost 5 bases and J 2 bases, leaving 10 bases between the germline ends. Germline V gene data show CDR1 as SEHNR and CDR2 as FQNEAQ (reference sequence). The CDR3 DNA follows: TGTGCCAGCAGCGCCTCGGTGGCCTACGAGCAGTACTTC. Residues: CASSASVAYEQYF. Complete variable domain (other parts from reference TRBV7-9 and TRBJ2-7): DTGVSQNPRHKITKRGQNVTFRCDPISEHNRLYWYRQTLGQGPEFLTYFQNEAQLEKSRLLSDRFSAERPKGSFSTLEIQRTEQGDSAMYLCASSASVAYEQYFGPGTRLTVT.

This chain joins TRBV6-5 and TRBJ1-1; D gene ambiguous. The CDR3 contains 14 residues. Germline CDR1 is MNHEY and CDR2 is SVGAGI. The germline V and J ends were trimmed by 2 bases and 0 bases, with 7 bases remaining between them. The CDR3 loop is CASSYGRLNTEAFF. The DNA for the CDR3 is TGTGCCAGCAGTTACGGACGCCTGAACACTGAAGCTTTCTTT.

The chain employs TRBV20-1 and TRBJ1-6, with TRBD1 identical over 7 bases. Germline V gene lookup returns CDR1 DFQATT and CDR2 SNEGSKA (reference sequence). J lost 5 bases, V lost 1 base, and 5 bases had no gene match. The CDR3 loop spans 15 amino acids. The DNA of the CDR3 is TGCAGTGCTAGAGCCGGGACAGTTAATAATTCACCCCTCCACTTT. Its protein product is CSARAGTVNNSPLHF.

This clonotype came up many times. This rearrangement joins TRBV20-1 to TRBJ2-4; D possibly matches TRBD1 or TRBD2 (5 bases each). Germline CDR1 and CDR2: DFQATT and SNEGSKA (reference sequence). Trimming took 5 bases from V and 0 from J, leaving 26 bases between them. This CDR3 is built from 19 residues. The CDR3 bases are TGCAGTGCTCAACGAGGGCAGGACCCCTGGGGCCTAGCCAAAAACATTCAGTACTTC. Translation: CSAQRGQDPWGLAKNIQYF.

This clonotype showed up just once. The CDR3 coding sequence is TGTGCCAGCAGTGAATCCGGGAAACCCTACCAAGAGACCCAGTACTTC. It specifies CASSESGKPYQETQYF. The chain is built from TRBV12-3 or TRBV12-4 and TRBJ2-5, with D maybe TRBD2 (5 bases). The ends were cut back, 5 bases at V and 0 bases at J, with 16 bases in the middle. CDR3 length: 16 residues.

Of note for this clonotype: Being one base from a much bigger clone, this may be a read error. The chain joins TRBV12-3 or TRBV12-4 to TRBJ1-3; no clear D. CDR3 length: 13 amino acids. Trimming took 5 bases from V and 6 from J, leaving 11 bases between them. CDR3 loop: CASSAGPSNTIYF. The DNA for the CDR3 is TGTGCCAGCAGTGCCGGTCCCTCAAACACCATATATTTT.

This clonotype has at least ten counts. The rearrangement uses TRBV20-1 and TRBJ2-5, with D possibly being TRBD1 (8 bases). V was trimmed by 5 bases and J by 5 bases, leaving 18 bases between them. Per germline, CDR1 DFQATT and CDR2 SNEGSKA (reference sequence). This CDR3 region has 14 residues. CDR3 DNA sequence: TGCAGTGCTGGGGGGGTGGACAGGGCGGAGACCCAGTACTTC. This gives the protein CSAGGVDRAETQYF.

The sample holds many counts of this clonotype. The chain is built from TRBV7-9 and TRBJ2-7, with a possible D match to TRBD2 (7 bases). This CDR3 is built from 14 residues. From germline, CDR1 is SEHNR and CDR2 FQNEAQ (reference sequence). V lost 7 bases, J lost 0 bases, and 13 bases lay in between. CDR3 nucleotide sequence: TGTGCCAGCAAGGCGGGGGCAAGCTCCTACGAGCAGTACTTC. This sequence encodes CASKAGASSYEQYF. Full variable domain (missing parts from reference TRBV7-9 and TRBJ2-7): DTGVSQNPRHKITKRGQNVTFRCDPISEHNRLYWYRQTLGQGPEFLTYFQNEAQLEKSRLLSDRFSAERPKGSFSTLEIQRTEQGDSAMYLCASKAGASSYEQYFGPGTRLTVT.

The rearrangement joins TRBV20-1 to TRBJ1-4; D is unresolved. The CDR3 covers 15 residues. V dropped 3 bases and J dropped 0 bases, with 11 bases sitting between them. Germline CDR1 reads DFQATT; CDR2 reads SNEGSKA (reference sequence). The chain's CDR3 is CSARIHYATNEKLFF. The CDR3 DNA sequence: TGCAGTGCTAGGATCCACTATGCAACTAATGAAAAACTGTTTTTT.